The 27 T cell receptor beta chains reported below all come from one sample, sequenced in a study of T and B cells in COVID-19 patients. Each TRB amplification used roughly 230-550 ng of genomic DNA from blood. TRB rearrangements were amplified by multiplex PCR with BIOMED2 TRB-A/B primers. TCRdb used MiXCR to reprocess the multiplex PCR reads, holding one entry per CDR3 protein. The sample consists of about 15,000 distinct CDR3 sequences, under 30% of them appearing once. Sequencing input: blood. Receptors were obtained from a human donor who had recovered from COVID-19.

Concerning this clonotype itself: A much larger clone lies one base from this, so it may be a read error. The rearrangement joins TRBV6-5 to TRBJ2-1; 7 nucleotides match TRBD2. The CDR3 totals 15 residues. The V gene's germline CDR1 is MNHEY and CDR2 SVGAGI. CDR3 residues: CASSPVASGGLEQLF. In DNA, the CDR3 is TGTGCCAGCAGCCCCGTGGCTAGCGGAGGTCTTGAGCAGTTATTC.

This chain joins TRBV6-1 and TRBJ1-1; D call uncertain. Germline V gene lookup returns CDR1 MNHNS and CDR2 SASEGT. Trimming took 8 bases from V and 10 from J, leaving 14 bases between them. This CDR3 has 11 amino acids. The CDR3, as DNA: TGTGCCAGCGGACCCGCTTTTCGAGCTTTCTTT. This encodes CASGPAFRAFF.

The chain recombines TRBV20-1 with TRBJ2-7, with D possibly TRBD1 on 6 matching bases. Germline lookup yields CDR1 DFQATT and CDR2 SNEGSKA (reference sequence). The CDR3 consists of 12 residues. Trimming shortened V by 5 bases and J by 1 base, and 9 bases separated the two germline ends. The CDR3 here is CSALQGSYEQYF. The CDR3 DNA is TGCAGTGCTCTACAGGGATCCTACGAGCAGTACTTC.

The sample holds a few counts of this clonotype. This chain uses TRBV12-3 or TRBV12-4 with TRBJ1-1; D unclear. The CDR3 is made up of 15 amino acids. Trimming pared 1 base from V and 0 bases from J, leaving 9 bases between. The CDR3 DNA follows: TGTGCCAGCAGTTTAGGGGTAGGGATGAACACTGAAGCTTTCTTT. Translating it yields CASSLGVGMNTEAFF.

The chain uses TRBV27 and TRBJ1-5; no firm D call. Germline V CDR1 and CDR2: MNHEY, SMNVEV (reference sequence). The CDR3 covers 13 residues. V shed 6 bases and J shed 0 bases, with 6 bases lying between them. The CDR3 here is CASRRDSNQPQHF. DNA for the CDR3: TGTGCCAGCAGACGCGATAGCAATCAGCCCCAGCATTTT.

The chain uses TRBV4-3 and TRBJ2-1, with 9 bases aligning to TRBD2. The CDR3 loop spans 17 amino acids. CDR1 is LGHNA, CDR2 YSLEER, per germline. The ends lost 4 bases at V and 2 bases at J; junction bases unmatched: 9. DNA for the CDR3: TGCGCCAGCAGCCCTAAGGAGGCTAGCGGGGCCTACAATGAGCAGTTCTTC. It yields the protein CASSPKEASGAYNEQFF.

This clonotype was detected many times. The chain joins TRBV19 to TRBJ1-2; D call uncertain. Trimming removed 5 bases from V and 4 bases from J, with 11 bases in between. The germline V gene encodes CDR1 LNHDA and CDR2 SQIVND (reference sequence). The CDR3 totals 13 residues. This CDR3 is CASSLRPGYGYTF. CDR3 nucleotide sequence: TGTGCCAGTAGTCTCAGACCGGGCTATGGCTACACCTTC.

The rearrangement links TRBV6-6 to TRBJ2-5; 10 bases are a match to TRBD1. V shed 10 bases, J shed 5 bases, and the junction held 13 bases outside the gene matches. The CDR3 sequence is 15 residues long. CDR1 and CDR2 (germline): MNHNY, SVGAGI (reference sequence). DNA for the CDR3: TGTGCCACCGACGGGACAGGGGCCGCCGGGGAGACCCAGTACTTC. It specifies CATDGTGAAGETQYF.

Judged by abundance, this clonotype is medium-sized. The rearrangement uses TRBV29-1 and TRBJ2-5; no clear D gene. Per germline, CDR1 SQVTM and CDR2 ANQGSEA. The CDR3 loop spans 14 amino acids. The germline V and J ends were trimmed by 0 bases and 5 bases, with 13 bases remaining between them. CDR3 DNA: TGCAGCGTTGAAGATCGGGCGCTTCGGGAGACCCAGTACTTC. Protein product: CSVEDRALRETQYF.

This chain connects TRBV5-1 to TRBJ2-5; 8 bases align to TRBD2. V lost 4 bases and J lost 4; bases outside the gene matches: 9. The germline CDR1 and CDR2 sequences are SGHRS and YFSETQ. CDR3 length: 15 residues. The CDR3 loop is CASSLNGGAGETQYF. Here the CDR3 DNA reads TGCGCCAGCAGCCTCAACGGGGGGGCAGGAGAGACCCAGTACTTC.

The chain is built from TRBV28 and TRBJ2-7; TRBD2 is a possible D gene (5 bases). This CDR3 contains 15 residues. CDR1 and CDR2 from the germline V gene are MDHEN and SYDVKM. V lost 5 bases and J 7 bases, leaving 21 bases between the germline ends. CDR3 in DNA: TGTGCCAGCAGTGAGCCCCCGGGAACCCGCTTAGAGCAGTACTTC. This codes for CASSEPPGTRLEQYF.

The chain uses TRBV6-2 or TRBV6-3 and TRBJ2-7; D might be TRBD1 (6 bases). The V gene's germline CDR1 is MNHEY and CDR2 SVGEGT. This CDR3 has 16 amino acids. The germline V and J ends were trimmed by 4 bases and 7 bases, with 23 bases remaining between them. The CDR3 region is CASSFNRDAQAAEQYF. The DNA for the CDR3 is TGTGCCAGCAGTTTCAACAGGGACGCCCAAGCGGCGGAGCAGTACTTC.

This clonotype has just a few counts. The rearrangement joins TRBV7-2 to TRBJ1-1; D gene uncertain. This CDR3 is 13 amino acids long. CDR1 and CDR2 (germline): SGHTA, FQGNSA. V was shortened by 9 bases and J by 0 bases, with 11 bases between the two germline ends. DNA of the CDR3: TGTGCCAGTCAGAAGACGGTGAACACTGAAGCTTTCTTT. Protein product: CASQKTVNTEAFF.

By frequency in the sample, this clonotype is medium-sized. The chain is built from TRBV29-1 and TRBJ2-1; maybe TRBD2 (6 bases). Germline CDR1 reads SQVTM; CDR2 reads ANQGSEA. The length of the CDR3 is 11 residues. V lost 8 bases to trimming and J lost 4 bases, with 9 bases between them. The CDR3 coding sequence is TGCAGCTTTCGGGGGTACAATGAGCAGTTCTTC. Translation gives CSFRGYNEQFF.

This clonotype was seen at least ten times. The chain combines TRBV6-2 or TRBV6-3 with TRBJ2-7, with TRBD2 matching 10 bases. The CDR3 length is 13 residues. J gave up 4 bases and V 7 bases, and 4 bases lay outside the gene matches. The germline V gene encodes CDR1 MNHEY and CDR2 SVGEGT. As DNA, the CDR3 is TGTGCCAGCAAACTAGCGGGGCCTTACGAGCAGTACTTC. This codes for CASKLAGPYEQYF.

This clonotype has only a few counts. The gene calls are TRBV5-5 and TRBJ1-1; 7 nucleotides line up with TRBD1. Trimming took 4 bases from V and 1 from J; bases not matched to a gene: 4. CDR3 length: 14 residues. Germline CDR1 reads SGHKS; CDR2 reads YYEKEE (reference sequence). In nucleotides, the CDR3 is TGTGCCAGCAGCCCATGGACAGGGAACACTGAAGCTTTCTTT. Its protein is CASSPWTGNTEAFF.

This sequence joins TRBV7-2 and TRBJ2-1; 10 bases agree with TRBD2. CDR1 is SGHTA and CDR2 is FQGNSA in the germline V gene. The CDR3 loop spans 17 amino acids. Trimming cost V 2 bases and J 5 bases; bases outside gene matches: 9. The CDR3, as DNA: TGTGCCAGCAGCTTAAGATCCCTAGCGGGGGTGAACAATGAGCAGTTCTTC. Translated: CASSLRSLAGVNNEQFF.

The chain has TRBV20-1 and TRBJ2-2; unclear D gene. The CDR3 contains 12 residues. Germline V gene data show CDR1 as DFQATT and CDR2 as SNEGSKA (reference sequence). V lost 2 bases and J lost 7, with 8 bases in between. The CDR3: CSARTPVGELFF. CDR3 sequence (DNA): TGCAGTGCTAGAACCCCAGTCGGGGAGCTGTTTTTT.

This clonotype was found a few times. CDR3 sequence reads: CASSLGLAGGMETQYF. As DNA, the CDR3 is TGTGCCAGCAGCTTGGGACTAGCGGGGGGGATGGAGACCCAGTACTTC. The chain employs TRBV5-4 and TRBJ2-5; 14 nucleotides agree with TRBD2. Germline-derived CDR1 and CDR2 are SGHNT and YYREEE (reference sequence). Trimming took 0 bases from V and 5 from J; bases not matched to a gene: 3. The CDR3 length is 16 residues.

The V gene is TRBV6-5, the J gene TRBJ2-6; the match to TRBD2 covers 13 bases. CDR3 size: 17 residues. Germline V gene data show CDR1 as MNHEY and CDR2 as SVGAGI. Unmatched junction bases numbered 5, after V lost 5 bases and J lost 4 bases. CDR3 region: CASSRGLAGFGANVLTF. For the CDR3, the DNA is TGTGCCAGCAGTCGGGGACTAGCGGGGTTCGGGGCCAACGTCCTGACTTTC.

The rearrangement links TRBV27 to TRBJ1-1; D perhaps matches TRBD1 (6 bases). Germline V CDR1 and CDR2: MNHEY, SMNVEV (reference sequence). V shed 5 bases and J shed 1 base, with 8 bases lying between them. CDR3 length equals 13 residues. Here the CDR3 DNA reads TGTGCCAGCAGTCAACAGGGGAACACTGAAGCTTTCTTT. Translating it yields CASSQQGNTEAFF.

The rearrangement links TRBV7-6 to TRBJ2-7, with unresolved D. Deletions cut 1 base from V and 6 bases from J, with 13 bases between. The CDR3 length is 14 residues. Germline-derived CDR1 and CDR2 are SGHVS and FNYEAQ. The CDR3 nucleotides read TGTGCCAGCAGCTTAGGACCGATTCACCCCGAGCAGTACTTC. Translation: CASSLGPIHPEQYF.

This clonotype showed up many times. This chain links TRBV6-6 with TRBJ2-3; maybe TRBD2 (5 bases). The CDR3 has 19 residues. Germline CDR1 and CDR2: MNHNY and SVGAGI (reference sequence). The V gene lost 0 bases and the J gene lost 0 bases, with 19 bases spanning the gap. CDR3 nucleotides: TGTGCCAGCAGTTACTCGAGGTTTTGGACGGAGGCTAGCACAGATACGCAGTATTTT. Encoded protein: CASSYSRFWTEASTDTQYF.

Points on this clonotype: This sequence may be a read error, since a much larger clone differs from it by one base. The chain uses TRBV19 and TRBJ1-1; 9 bases are shared with TRBD1. CDR3 length: 15 amino acids. V trimming: 6 bases; J trimming: 2 bases; junction bases outside the gene matches: 7. CDR1 is LNHDA and CDR2 is SQIVND in the germline V gene (reference sequence). Written as DNA, the CDR3 is TGTGCCAGTAGAACCCGGGACAGGGTTAACACTGAAGCTTTCTTT. Protein: CASRTRDRVNTEAFF.

This clonotype was counted only a few times. This chain connects TRBV6-5 to TRBJ1-1; 8 nucleotides match TRBD1. The CDR3 is 12 residues long. Germline CDR1 is MNHEY and CDR2 is SVGAGI. J gave up 7 bases and V 6 bases, and 4 bases lay outside the gene matches. The CDR3 region has the DNA TGTGCCAGCAGCAGGGGGCAGAGTGAAGCTTTCTTT. Protein sequence: CASSRGQSEAFF.

This clonotype has a handful of counts. In nucleotides, the CDR3 is TGTGCCAGCACGGTGCAGGACTCCTACGAGCAGTACTTC. The encoded protein is CASTVQDSYEQYF. This chain connects TRBV2 to TRBJ2-7; D gene uncertain. Germline values: CDR1 SNHLY, CDR2 FYNNEI. This CDR3 spans 13 amino acids. Deletions cut 7 bases from V and 0 bases from J, with 10 bases between.

The V call is TRBV6-5, the J call TRBJ1-2, with 9 bases aligning to TRBD1. V lost 6 bases and J lost 6; bases outside the gene matches: 11. This CDR3 comprises 15 residues. Germline CDR1 MNHEY, CDR2 SVGAGI. The CDR3 here is CASRGGTGMWDGYTF. In nucleotides, the CDR3 is TGTGCCAGCAGGGGCGGGACAGGGATGTGGGATGGCTACACCTTC.